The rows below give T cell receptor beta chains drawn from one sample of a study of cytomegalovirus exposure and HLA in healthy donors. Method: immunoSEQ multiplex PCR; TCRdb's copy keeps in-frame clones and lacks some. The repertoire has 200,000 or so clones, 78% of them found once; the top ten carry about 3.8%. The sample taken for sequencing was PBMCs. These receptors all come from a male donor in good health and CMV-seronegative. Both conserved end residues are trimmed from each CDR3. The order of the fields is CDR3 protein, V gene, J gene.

CDR3 protein: ASREQGNSYEQY
V gene: TRBV5-1
J gene: TRBJ2-7

CDR3 protein: ASSSTVPGQGEDTQY
V gene: TRBV5-1
J gene: TRBJ2-3

CDR3 protein: ASSVGGQRGRVNEQF
V gene: TRBV9
J gene: TRBJ2-1

CDR3 protein: SARSGTLAF
V gene: TRBV20-1
J gene: TRBJ1-1

CDR3 protein: ASSVGGSLDTQY
V gene: TRBV9
J gene: TRBJ2-3

CDR3 protein: ATSKTGGHTGELF
V gene: TRBV15
J gene: TRBJ2-2

CDR3 protein: ASTGGETQY
V gene: TRBV5-6
J gene: TRBJ2-5

CDR3 protein: ASSDTPSYEQY
V gene: TRBV10-1
J gene: TRBJ2-7

CDR3 protein: ASSMRQGASEQF
V gene: TRBV2
J gene: TRBJ2-1

CDR3 protein: ASSLVGGERNIQY
V gene: TRBV13
J gene: TRBJ2-4

CDR3 protein: ASSYERGYT
V gene: TRBV6-1
J gene: TRBJ1-2

CDR3 protein: ASSPGNYEQY
V gene: TRBV28
J gene: TRBJ2-7

CDR3 protein: SVLGMAGHQETQY
V gene: TRBV29-1
J gene: TRBJ2-5

CDR3 protein: ASSGRGHQKQETQY
V gene: TRBV2
J gene: TRBJ2-5

CDR3 protein: ASSLGTGNQPQH
V gene: TRBV7-3
J gene: TRBJ1-5

CDR3 protein: ASQGSNSPLH
V gene: TRBV7-9
J gene: TRBJ1-6

CDR3 protein: ASSPGLARQETQY
V gene: TRBV7-3
J gene: TRBJ2-5

CDR3 protein: ASSLGFSGPYEQY
V gene: TRBV7-2
J gene: NA

CDR3 protein: ASSLVEASSYNSPLH
V gene: TRBV5-1
J gene: TRBJ1-6

CDR3 protein: ASSYGTGPETQY
V gene: TRBV6-5
J gene: TRBJ2-5

CDR3 protein: AWSADLAGIGGYT
V gene: TRBV30
J gene: TRBJ1-2

CDR3 protein: ASSLSTYEQY
V gene: TRBV28
J gene: TRBJ2-7

CDR3 protein: ASSDVSSGRRTYEQY
V gene: TRBV6-4
J gene: TRBJ2-7

CDR3 protein: ASRLGRGRDTEAF
V gene: TRBV6-4
J gene: TRBJ1-1

CDR3 protein: ASSVLGGANEKLF
V gene: TRBV7-3
J gene: TRBJ1-4

CDR3 protein: ASSFRGASSGNQPQH
V gene: TRBV5-6
J gene: TRBJ1-5

CDR3 protein: ASRHGQGGPYEQY
V gene: TRBV10-1
J gene: TRBJ2-7

CDR3 protein: ASGQGDGYT
V gene: TRBV19
J gene: TRBJ1-2

CDR3 protein: ASSLRRANEQF
V gene: TRBV5-4
J gene: TRBJ2-1

CDR3 protein: ASSSPNSGGGYGYT
V gene: TRBV28
J gene: TRBJ1-2

CDR3 protein: ASSHSTDTQY
V gene: TRBV11-2
J gene: TRBJ2-3

CDR3 protein: ASSEAWTGQGPSV
V gene: TRBV6-1
J gene: TRBJ2-1

CDR3 protein: ASRGTGNEKLF
V gene: TRBV6-1
J gene: TRBJ1-4

CDR3 protein: AVKGGTGSHYGYT
V gene: TRBV10-3
J gene: TRBJ1-2

CDR3 protein: ASSGEKGLPTDTQY
V gene: TRBV9
J gene: TRBJ2-3

CDR3 protein: ASSLVGGSRYEQY
V gene: TRBV7-6
J gene: TRBJ2-7

CDR3 protein: ASSPQGNEQF
V gene: TRBV2
J gene: TRBJ2-1

CDR3 protein: ASVKGQDVGELF
V gene: TRBV5-6
J gene: TRBJ2-2

CDR3 protein: ASSPGNYERY
V gene: TRBV5-4
J gene: TRBJ2-7

CDR3 protein: ASSVAGGGYEQY
V gene: TRBV27
J gene: TRBJ2-7

CDR3 protein: ASSPTGKYEQY
V gene: TRBV6-6
J gene: TRBJ2-7

CDR3 protein: ASIYGANTEAF
V gene: TRBV25-1
J gene: TRBJ1-1

CDR3 protein: ASSPGQGGETQY
V gene: TRBV5-1
J gene: TRBJ2-5

CDR3 protein: ASSLFGGEGEAF
V gene: TRBV7-3
J gene: TRBJ1-1

CDR3 protein: ASRLGDFSYEQY
V gene: TRBV6-5
J gene: TRBJ2-7

CDR3 protein: SGEGIEADTQY
V gene: TRBV29-1
J gene: TRBJ2-3

CDR3 protein: SSTHDSGRRVNEQY
V gene: TRBV7-9
J gene: TRBJ2-7